This paragraph covers one T cell receptor (beta chain) sequence. Its matching antigen is unknown. This sample is part of a study of Ad26.COV2.S vaccination and SARS-CoV-2 variants. TCRdb keeps only in-frame clones here, not all; method: immunoSEQ multiplex PCR. The repertoire has just over 350,000 clones, 92% of them found once; the top ten carry under 4%. Whole-study findings and limits: Spike-specific TCR breadth was greater in vaccine than placebo recipients. Breadth, reportedly substantial, characterized the spike-specific CD8+ and CD4+ T cell responses after vaccination.

Germline V gene lookup returns CDR1 DFQATT and CDR2 SNEGSKA (reference sequence). The CDR3 is 13 residues long. The germline V and J ends were trimmed by 3 bases and 9 bases, with 12 bases remaining between them. This TCR derives from a human donor who had recovered from COVID-19. The chain carries TRBV20-1 and TRBJ1-6; possible D gene TRBD1, 5 bases. This specimen consisted of peripheral blood, obtained after recovery from COVID-19. The CDR3 spells CSASRGEGSPLHF. For the CDR3, the DNA is TGCAGTGCTAGTCGGGGGGAAGGTTCACCCCTCCACTTT.